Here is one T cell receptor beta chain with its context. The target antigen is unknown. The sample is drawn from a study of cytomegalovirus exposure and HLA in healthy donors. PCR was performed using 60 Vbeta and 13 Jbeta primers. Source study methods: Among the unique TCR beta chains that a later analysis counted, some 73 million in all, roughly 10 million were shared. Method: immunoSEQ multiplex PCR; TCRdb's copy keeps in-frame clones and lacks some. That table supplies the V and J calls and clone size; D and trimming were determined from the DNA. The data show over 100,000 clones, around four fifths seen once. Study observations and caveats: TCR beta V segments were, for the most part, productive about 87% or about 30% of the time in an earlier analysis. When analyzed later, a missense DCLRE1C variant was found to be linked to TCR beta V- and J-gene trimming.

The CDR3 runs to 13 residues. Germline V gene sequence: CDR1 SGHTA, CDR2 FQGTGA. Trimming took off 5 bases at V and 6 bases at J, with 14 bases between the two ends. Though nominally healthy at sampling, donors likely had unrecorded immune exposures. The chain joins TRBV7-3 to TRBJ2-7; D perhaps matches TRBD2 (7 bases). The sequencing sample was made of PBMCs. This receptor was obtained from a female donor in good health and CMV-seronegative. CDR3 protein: CASSRGAGGEQYF. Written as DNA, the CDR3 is TGTGCCAGCAGCCGGGGGGCTGGAGGCGAGCAGTACTTC.